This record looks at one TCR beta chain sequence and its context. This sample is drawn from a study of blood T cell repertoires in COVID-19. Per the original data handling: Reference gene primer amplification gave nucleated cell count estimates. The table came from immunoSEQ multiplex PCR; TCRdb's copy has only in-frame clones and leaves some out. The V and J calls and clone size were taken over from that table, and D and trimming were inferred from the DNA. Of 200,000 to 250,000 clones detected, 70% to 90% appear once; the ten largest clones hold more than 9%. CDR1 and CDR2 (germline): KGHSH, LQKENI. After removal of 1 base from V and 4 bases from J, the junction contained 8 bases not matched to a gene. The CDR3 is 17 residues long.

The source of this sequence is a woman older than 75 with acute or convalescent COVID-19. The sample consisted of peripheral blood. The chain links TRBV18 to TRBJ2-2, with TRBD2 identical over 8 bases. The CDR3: CASSPRSGGSITGELFF. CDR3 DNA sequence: TGTGCCAGCTCACCACGGAGCGGGGGTAGTATCACCGGGGAGCTGTTTTTT.